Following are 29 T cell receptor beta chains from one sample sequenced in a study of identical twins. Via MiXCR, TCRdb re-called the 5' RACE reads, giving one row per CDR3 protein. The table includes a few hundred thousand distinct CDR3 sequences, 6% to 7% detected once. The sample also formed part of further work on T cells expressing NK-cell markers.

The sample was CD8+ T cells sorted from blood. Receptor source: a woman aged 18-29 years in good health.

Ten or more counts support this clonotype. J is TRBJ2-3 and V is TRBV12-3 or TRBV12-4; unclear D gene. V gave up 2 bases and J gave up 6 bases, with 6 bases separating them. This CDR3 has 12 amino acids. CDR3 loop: CASSLKPDTQYF. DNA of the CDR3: TGTGCCAGCAGTTTAAAGCCTGATACGCAGTATTTT.

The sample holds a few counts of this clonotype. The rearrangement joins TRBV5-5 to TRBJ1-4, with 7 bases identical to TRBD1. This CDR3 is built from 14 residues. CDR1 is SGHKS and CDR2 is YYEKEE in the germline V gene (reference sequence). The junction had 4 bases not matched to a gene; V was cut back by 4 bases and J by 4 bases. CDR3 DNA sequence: TGTGCCAGCAGCGAAGGACAGGATAATGAAAAACTGTTTTTT. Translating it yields CASSEGQDNEKLFF.

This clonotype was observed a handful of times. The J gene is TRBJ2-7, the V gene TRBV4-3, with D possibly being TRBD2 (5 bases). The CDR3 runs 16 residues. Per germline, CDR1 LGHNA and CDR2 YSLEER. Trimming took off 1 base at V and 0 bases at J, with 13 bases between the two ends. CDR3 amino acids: CASSQGMAAASYEQYF. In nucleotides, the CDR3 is TGCGCCAGCAGCCAAGGTATGGCAGCGGCCTCCTACGAGCAGTACTTC.

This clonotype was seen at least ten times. This CDR3 reads CASSQQGSTEAFF. CDR3 coding DNA: TGTGCCAGCAGTCAACAAGGCAGCACTGAAGCTTTCTTT. This sequence joins TRBV12-3 or TRBV12-4 and TRBJ1-1; no clear D. V lost 5 bases to trimming and J lost 4 bases, with 11 bases between them. CDR3 length: 13 amino acids.

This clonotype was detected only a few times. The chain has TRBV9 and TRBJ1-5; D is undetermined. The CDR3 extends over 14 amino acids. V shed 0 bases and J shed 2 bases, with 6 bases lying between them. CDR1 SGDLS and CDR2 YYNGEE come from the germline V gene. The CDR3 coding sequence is TGTGCCAGCAGCGTAGGAACAGGCAATCAGCCCCAGCATTTT. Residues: CASSVGTGNQPQHF.

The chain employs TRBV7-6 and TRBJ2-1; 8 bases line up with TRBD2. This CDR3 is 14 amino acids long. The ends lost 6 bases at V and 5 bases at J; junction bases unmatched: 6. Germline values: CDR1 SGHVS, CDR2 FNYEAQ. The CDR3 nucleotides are TGTGCCAGCAGTCTAGCGGGTAGTGACAATGAGCAGTTCTTC. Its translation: CASSLAGSDNEQFF.

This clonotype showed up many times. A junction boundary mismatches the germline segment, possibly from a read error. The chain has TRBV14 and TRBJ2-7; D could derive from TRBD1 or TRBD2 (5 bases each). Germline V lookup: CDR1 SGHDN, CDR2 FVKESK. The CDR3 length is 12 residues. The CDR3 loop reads CASSQGTYEQYF. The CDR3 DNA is TGCGCCAGCAGCCAAGGGACGTACGAGCAGTACTTC.

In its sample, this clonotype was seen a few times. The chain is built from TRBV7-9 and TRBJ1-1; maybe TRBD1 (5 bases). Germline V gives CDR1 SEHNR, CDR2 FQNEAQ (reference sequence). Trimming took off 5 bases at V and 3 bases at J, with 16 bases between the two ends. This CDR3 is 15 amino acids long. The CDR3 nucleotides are TGTGCCAGCAGCCGGACGGGACGGCGGGACACTGAAGCTTTCTTT. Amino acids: CASSRTGRRDTEAFF.

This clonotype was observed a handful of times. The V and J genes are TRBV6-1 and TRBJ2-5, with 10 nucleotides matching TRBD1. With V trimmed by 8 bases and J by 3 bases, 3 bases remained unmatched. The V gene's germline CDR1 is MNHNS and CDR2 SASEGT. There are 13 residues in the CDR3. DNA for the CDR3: TGTGCCAGCCGGGACAGGGGAGAAGAGACCCAGTACTTC. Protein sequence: CASRDRGEETQYF.

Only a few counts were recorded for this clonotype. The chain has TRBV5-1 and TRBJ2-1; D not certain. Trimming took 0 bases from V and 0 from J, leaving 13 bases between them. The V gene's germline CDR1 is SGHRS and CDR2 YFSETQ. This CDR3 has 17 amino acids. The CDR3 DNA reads TGCGCCAGCAGCTTGGCCGTGGGCCCAAGCTCCTACAATGAGCAGTTCTTC. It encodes CASSLAVGPSSYNEQFF.

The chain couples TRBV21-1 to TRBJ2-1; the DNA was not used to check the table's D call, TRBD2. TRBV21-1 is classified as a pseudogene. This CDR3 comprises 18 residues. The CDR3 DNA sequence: TGTGCCAGCAGCATCCTAAGTATTGGACTTAGCTCCTACAATGAGCAGTTCTTC. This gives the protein CASSILSIGLSSYNEQFF.

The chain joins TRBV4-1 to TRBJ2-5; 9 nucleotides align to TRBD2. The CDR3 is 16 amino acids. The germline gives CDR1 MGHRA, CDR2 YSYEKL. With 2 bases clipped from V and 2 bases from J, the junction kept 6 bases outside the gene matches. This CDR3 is CASSQSGGLIQETQYF. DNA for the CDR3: TGCGCCAGCAGCCAAAGCGGGGGGCTTATTCAAGAGACCCAGTACTTC.

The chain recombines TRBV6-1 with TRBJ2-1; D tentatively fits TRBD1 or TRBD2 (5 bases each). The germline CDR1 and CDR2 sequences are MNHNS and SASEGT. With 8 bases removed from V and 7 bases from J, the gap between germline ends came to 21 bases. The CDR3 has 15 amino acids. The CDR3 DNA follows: TGTGCCAGCTTTGGTTTTCAGAGGGACGGGAATGAGCAGTTCTTC. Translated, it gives CASFGFQRDGNEQFF.

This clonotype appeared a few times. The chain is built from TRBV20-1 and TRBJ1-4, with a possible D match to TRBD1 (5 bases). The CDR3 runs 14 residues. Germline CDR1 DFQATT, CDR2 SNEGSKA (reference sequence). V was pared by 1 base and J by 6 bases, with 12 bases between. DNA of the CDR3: TGCAGTGCTAGAGTACAGGACAATCATGAAAAACTGTTTTTT. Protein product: CSARVQDNHEKLFF.

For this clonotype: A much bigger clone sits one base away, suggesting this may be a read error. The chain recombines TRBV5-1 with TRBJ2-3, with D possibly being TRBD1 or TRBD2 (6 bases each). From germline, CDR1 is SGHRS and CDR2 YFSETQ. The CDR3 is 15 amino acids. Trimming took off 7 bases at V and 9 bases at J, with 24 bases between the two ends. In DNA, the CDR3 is TGCGCCAGCGCTCCCGGGTGGGGGGCCTCTAACACGCAGTATTTT. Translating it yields CASAPGWGASNTQYF.

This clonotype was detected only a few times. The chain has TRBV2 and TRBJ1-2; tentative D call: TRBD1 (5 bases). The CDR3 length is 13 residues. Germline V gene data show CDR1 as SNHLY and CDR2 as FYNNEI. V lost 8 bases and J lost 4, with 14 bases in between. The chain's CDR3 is CASPLAGPYGYTF. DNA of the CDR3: TGTGCCAGCCCCCTAGCAGGGCCCTATGGCTACACCTTC.

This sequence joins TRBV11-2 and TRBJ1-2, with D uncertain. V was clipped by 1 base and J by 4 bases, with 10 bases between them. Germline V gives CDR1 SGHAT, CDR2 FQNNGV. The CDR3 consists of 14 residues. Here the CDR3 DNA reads TGTGCCAGCAGCTTAGGGTCGGCTGGCTATGGCTACACCTTC. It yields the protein CASSLGSAGYGYTF.

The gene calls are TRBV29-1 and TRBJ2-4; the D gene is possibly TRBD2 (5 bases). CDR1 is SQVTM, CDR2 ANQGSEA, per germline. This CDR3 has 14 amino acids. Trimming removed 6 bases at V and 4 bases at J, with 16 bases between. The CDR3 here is CSVLREPGKNIQYF. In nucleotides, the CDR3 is TGCAGCGTCCTAAGGGAGCCTGGAAAAAACATTCAGTACTTC.

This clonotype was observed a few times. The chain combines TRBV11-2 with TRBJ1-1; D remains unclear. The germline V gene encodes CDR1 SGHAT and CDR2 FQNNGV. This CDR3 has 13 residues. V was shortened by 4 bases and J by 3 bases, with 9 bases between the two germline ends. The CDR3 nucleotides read TGTGCCAGCAGCTCTTTTGGGGACACTGAAGCTTTCTTT. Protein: CASSSFGDTEAFF. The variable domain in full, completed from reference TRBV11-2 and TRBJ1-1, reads EAGVAQSPRYKIIEKRQSVAFWCNPISGHATLYWYQQILGQGPKLLIQFQNNGVVDDSQLPKDRFSAERLKGVDSTLKIQPAKLEDSAVYLCASSSFGDTEAFFGQGTRLTVV.

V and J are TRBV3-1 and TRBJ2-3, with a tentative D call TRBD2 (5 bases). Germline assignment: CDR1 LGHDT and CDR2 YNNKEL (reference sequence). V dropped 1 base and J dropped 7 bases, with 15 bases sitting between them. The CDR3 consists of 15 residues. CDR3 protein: CASSQGSPGYYTQYF. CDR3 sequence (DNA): TGTGCCAGCAGCCAAGGCAGCCCGGGGTACTATACGCAGTATTTT.

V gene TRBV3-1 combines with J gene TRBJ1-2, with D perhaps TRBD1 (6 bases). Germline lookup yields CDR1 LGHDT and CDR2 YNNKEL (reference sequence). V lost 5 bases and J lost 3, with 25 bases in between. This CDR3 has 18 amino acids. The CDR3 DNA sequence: TGTGCCAGCAGCACACAGGGTGTAGCACGGCCGGGGGACTATGGCTACACCTTC. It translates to CASSTQGVARPGDYGYTF. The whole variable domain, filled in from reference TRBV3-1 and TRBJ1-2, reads DTAVSQTPKYLVTQMGNDKSIKCEQNLGHDTMYWYKQDSKKFLKIMFSYNNKELIINETVPNRFSPKSPDKAHLNLHINSLELGDSAVYFCASSTQGVARPGDYGYTFGSGTRLTVV.

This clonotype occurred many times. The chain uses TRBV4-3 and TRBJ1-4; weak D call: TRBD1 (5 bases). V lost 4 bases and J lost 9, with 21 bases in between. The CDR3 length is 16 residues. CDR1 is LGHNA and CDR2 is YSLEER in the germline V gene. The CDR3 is CASSPGTGGGGQKLFF. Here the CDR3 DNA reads TGCGCCAGCAGCCCCGGGACTGGCGGGGGGGGTCAAAAACTGTTTTTT.

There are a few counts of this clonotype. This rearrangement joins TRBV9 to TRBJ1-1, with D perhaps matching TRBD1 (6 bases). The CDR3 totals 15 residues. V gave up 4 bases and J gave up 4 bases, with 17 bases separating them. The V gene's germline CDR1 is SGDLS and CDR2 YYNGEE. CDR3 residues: CASSPLTGLSTEAFF. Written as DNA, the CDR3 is TGTGCCAGCAGCCCCCTAACAGGGCTTAGCACTGAAGCTTTCTTT.

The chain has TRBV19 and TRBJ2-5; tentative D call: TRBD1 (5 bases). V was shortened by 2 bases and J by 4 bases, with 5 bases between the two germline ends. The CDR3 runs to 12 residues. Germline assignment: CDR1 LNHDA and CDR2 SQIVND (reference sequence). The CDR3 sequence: CASSITGETQYF. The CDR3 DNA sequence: TGTGCCAGTAGTATAACAGGAGAGACCCAGTACTTC.

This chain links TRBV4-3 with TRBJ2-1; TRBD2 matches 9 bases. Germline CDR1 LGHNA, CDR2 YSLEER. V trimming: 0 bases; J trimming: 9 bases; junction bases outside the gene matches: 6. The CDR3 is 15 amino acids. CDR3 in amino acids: CASSQDPSGIGEQFF. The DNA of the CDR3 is TGCGCCAGCAGCCAAGATCCTAGCGGGATTGGTGAGCAGTTCTTC.

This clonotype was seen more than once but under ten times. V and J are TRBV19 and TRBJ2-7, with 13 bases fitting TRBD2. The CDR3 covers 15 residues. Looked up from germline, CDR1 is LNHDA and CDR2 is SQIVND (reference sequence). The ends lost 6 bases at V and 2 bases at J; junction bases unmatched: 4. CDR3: CASSTGTSGAYEQYF. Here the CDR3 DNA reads TGTGCCAGTAGCACCGGGACTAGCGGGGCCTACGAGCAGTACTTC. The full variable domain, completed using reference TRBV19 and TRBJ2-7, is DGGITQSPKYLFRKEGQNVTLSCEQNLNHDAMYWYRQDPGQGLRLIYYSQIVNDFQKGDIAEGYSVSREKKESFPLTVTSAQKNPTAFYLCASSTGTSGAYEQYFGPGTRLTVT.

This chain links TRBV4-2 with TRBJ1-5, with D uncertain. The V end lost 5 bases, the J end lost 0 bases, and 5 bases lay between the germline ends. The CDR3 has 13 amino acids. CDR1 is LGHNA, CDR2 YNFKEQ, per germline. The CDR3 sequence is CASSVYSNQPQHF. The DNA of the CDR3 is TGTGCCAGCAGCGTTTATAGCAATCAGCCCCAGCATTTT.

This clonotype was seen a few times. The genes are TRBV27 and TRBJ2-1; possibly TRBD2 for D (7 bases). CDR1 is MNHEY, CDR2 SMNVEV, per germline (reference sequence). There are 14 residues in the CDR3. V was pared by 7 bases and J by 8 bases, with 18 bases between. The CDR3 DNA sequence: TGTGCCAGCACTAGAGGGGGGGGGGTGGATGAGCAGTTCTTC. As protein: CASTRGGGVDEQFF.

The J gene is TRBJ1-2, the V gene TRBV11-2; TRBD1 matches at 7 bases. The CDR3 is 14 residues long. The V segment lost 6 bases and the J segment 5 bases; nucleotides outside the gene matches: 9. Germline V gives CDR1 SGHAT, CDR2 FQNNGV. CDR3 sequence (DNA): TGTGCCAGCAGACGAGACAGGGAAAAGTATGGCTACACCTTC. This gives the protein CASRRDREKYGYTF.